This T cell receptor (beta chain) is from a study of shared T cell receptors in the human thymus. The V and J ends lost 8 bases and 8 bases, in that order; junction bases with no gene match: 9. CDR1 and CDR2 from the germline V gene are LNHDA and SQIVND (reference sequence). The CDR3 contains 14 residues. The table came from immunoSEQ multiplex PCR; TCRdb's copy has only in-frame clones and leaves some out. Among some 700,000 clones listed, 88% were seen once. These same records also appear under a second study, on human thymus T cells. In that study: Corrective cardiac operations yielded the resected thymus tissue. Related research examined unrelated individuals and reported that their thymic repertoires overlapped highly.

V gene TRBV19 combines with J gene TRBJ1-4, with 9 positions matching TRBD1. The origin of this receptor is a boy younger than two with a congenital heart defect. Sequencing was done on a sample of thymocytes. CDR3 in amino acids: CASRLTGGAEKLFF. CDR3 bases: TGTGCCAGTCGTCTGACAGGGGGGGCGGAAAAACTGTTTTTT.